This entry lists 17 T cell receptor beta chains sequenced from one sample in a study of OX40 agonist ivuxolimab in advanced cancers. TCRdb's table, derived via immunoSEQ multiplex PCR, lists solely in-frame clones and lacks some. This table holds around 60,000 clones, roughly 85% found once. The sequencing here drew on CD4+ or CD8+ T cells sorted from blood, taken in a trial of the OX40 agonist ivuxolimab. The receptors shown here come from an adult with an advanced solid tumor such as melanoma, head and neck, liver or kidney cancer.

The V call is TRBV25-1, the J call TRBJ2-5, with D possibly matching TRBD2 (6 bases). This CDR3 is built from 15 residues. Germline V gene sequence: CDR1 MGHDK, CDR2 SYGVNS. V lost 2 bases, J lost 2 bases, and 12 bases lay in between. The DNA of the CDR3 is TGTGCCAGCAGTGAAGCTGGCGGGACTCAAGAGACCCAGTACTTC. Its translation is CASSEAGGTQETQYF.

V gene TRBV28 combines with J gene TRBJ1-2; 7 nucleotides match TRBD1. With V trimmed by 1 base and J by 4 bases, 12 bases remained unmatched. CDR1 MDHEN and CDR2 SYDVKM come from the germline V gene. The CDR3 totals 17 residues. The CDR3: CASSLSLGGAFTYGYTF. CDR3 bases: TGTGCCAGCAGTTTATCCTTAGGGGGCGCGTTTACCTATGGCTACACCTTC.

The rearrangement joins TRBV19 to TRBJ2-7; D not resolved. V was clipped by 2 bases and J by 2 bases, with 7 bases between them. Germline V gene data show CDR1 as LNHDA and CDR2 as SQIVND (reference sequence). This CDR3 contains 13 residues. Here the CDR3 reads CASSIQPTYEQYF. The DNA for the CDR3 is TGTGCCAGTAGTATACAGCCAACCTACGAGCAGTACTTC.

This chain links TRBV19 with TRBJ1-1; D gene unclear. CDR1 is LNHDA, CDR2 SQIVND, per germline (reference sequence). The CDR3 extends over 15 amino acids. The V end was cut by 5 bases, the J end by 4 bases, with 17 bases between. CDR3 DNA sequence: TGTGCCAGTAGTCCGGTGGCAGGAGGGAGCACTGAAGCTTTCTTT. It encodes CASSPVAGGSTEAFF.

The chain has TRBV9 and TRBJ2-6; possibly TRBD1 for D (6 bases). From germline, CDR1 is SGDLS and CDR2 YYNGEE. The CDR3 is made up of 14 amino acids. Trimming removed 3 bases at V and 2 bases at J, with 6 bases between. As DNA, the CDR3 is TGTGCCAGCAGCGCAGGGGCTGGGGCCAACGTCCTGACTTTC. Amino acid sequence: CASSAGAGANVLTF.

The chain has TRBV11-2 and TRBJ2-5; TRBD2 agrees at 13 bases. The junction had 7 bases not matched to a gene; V was cut back by 4 bases and J by 5 bases. The CDR3 has 16 residues. Germline assignment: CDR1 SGHAT and CDR2 FQNNGV. The CDR3 region is CASSSGTSGKEETQYF. Written as DNA, the CDR3 is TGTGCCAGCAGCTCAGGGACTAGCGGGAAGGAGGAGACCCAGTACTTC.

V is TRBV6-5 and J is TRBJ2-7; 7 nucleotides agree with TRBD2. The CDR3 runs to 13 residues. CDR1 and CDR2 (germline): MNHEY, SVGAGI. V gave up 2 bases and J gave up 7 bases; unmatched junction bases: 5. CDR3 DNA: TGTGCCAGCAGTTACCTAGCGGAAGGAGAGCAGTACTTC. This gives the protein CASSYLAEGEQYF.

V gene TRBV10-3 combines with J gene TRBJ2-2, with D possibly called TRBD1 or TRBD2 (5 bases each). Trimming shortened V by 3 bases and J by 3 bases, and 11 bases separated the two germline ends. The CDR3 is 15 residues long. The germline V gene encodes CDR1 ENHRY and CDR2 SYGVKD. The CDR3 DNA reads as TGTGCCATCAGTGAAGAGGGGACGTACACCGGGGAGCTGTTTTTT. Protein product: CAISEEGTYTGELFF.

V and J are TRBV6-1 and TRBJ2-3; 9 bases match TRBD2. The V gene end was trimmed by 1 base and the J gene end by 0 bases; junction bases not matched to a gene: 5. Germline lookup yields CDR1 MNHNS and CDR2 SASEGT. The CDR3 sequence is 17 residues long. In DNA, the CDR3 is TGTGCCAGCAGTGAAGATCCCCTAGCGGGAAGCACAGATACGCAGTATTTT. Amino acids: CASSEDPLAGSTDTQYF.

This clone came up once. The chain links TRBV7-9 to TRBJ2-7; 9 positions agree with TRBD1. J gave up 2 bases and V 4 bases, and 3 bases lay outside the gene matches. Germline V gene data show CDR1 as SEHNR and CDR2 as FQNEAQ (reference sequence). The CDR3 sequence is 14 residues long. The CDR3 here is CASSSGQGTYEQYF. The CDR3, as DNA: TGTGCCAGCAGCTCGGGACAGGGCACCTACGAGCAGTACTTC.

This clone was counted only a few times. The rearrangement joins TRBV19 to TRBJ1-1; TRBD1 might be the D (6 bases). Between the trimmed V and J ends, which lost 6 bases and 8 bases, there was a span of 16 bases. The CDR3 is 13 residues long. CDR1 is LNHDA, CDR2 SQIVND, per germline (reference sequence). CDR3 in DNA: TGTGCCAGTAGGTTGAGGGGGTCAGCAGAAGCTTTCTTT. This encodes CASRLRGSAEAFF.

The chain recombines TRBV27 with TRBJ2-7; 7 bases align to TRBD1. The CDR3 has 14 residues. Looked up from germline, CDR1 is MNHEY and CDR2 is SMNVEV (reference sequence). V was clipped by 3 bases and J by 4 bases; unmatched bases: 6. CDR3 in amino acids: CASSFAGQVYEQYF. The DNA of the CDR3 is TGTGCCAGCAGTTTCGCCGGACAGGTGTACGAGCAGTACTTC.

The gene calls are TRBV6-1 and TRBJ2-7; 9 bases align to TRBD1. The CDR3 loop spans 15 amino acids. CDR1 is MNHNS, CDR2 SASEGT, per germline. V dropped 0 bases and J dropped 3; count of bases not matched to a gene: 3. CDR3 amino acids: CASSEATGQGYEQYF. DNA of the CDR3: TGTGCCAGCAGTGAAGCGACGGGACAGGGCTACGAGCAGTACTTC.

The chain carries TRBV4-1 and TRBJ2-3; TRBD2 matches at 11 bases. Germline values: CDR1 MGHRA, CDR2 YSYEKL. V was pared by 4 bases and J by 3 bases, with 3 bases of the junction left unmatched. The CDR3 extends over 15 amino acids. CDR3 coding DNA: TGCGCCAGCAGCCTAAGACTAGCGGGGACAGATACGCAGTATTTT. This gives the protein CASSLRLAGTDTQYF.

In its sample, this clone was seen once. The chain uses TRBV6-1 and TRBJ2-5; perhaps TRBD2 as D (7 bases). Between the trimmed V and J ends, which lost 2 bases and 5 bases, there was a span of 18 bases. This CDR3 spans 16 amino acids. Germline V gene data show CDR1 as MNHNS and CDR2 as SASEGT. The CDR3 coding sequence is TGTGCCAGCAGTGAATCTGGCGGCGGGGGCAGGGAGACCCAGTACTTC. It is translated as CASSESGGGGRETQYF.

The chain couples TRBV5-6 to TRBJ2-5; D call uncertain. Matching the DNA end better, TRBJ2-7 makes the J call doubtful. The CDR3 loop spans 12 amino acids. CDR1 is SGHDT and CDR2 is YYEEEE in the germline V gene. CDR3 residues: CASSSVGYEQYF. The CDR3 DNA follows: TGTGCCAGCAGCTCGGTAGGCTACGAGCAGTACTTC.

This sequence joins TRBV10-3 and TRBJ2-1; D might be TRBD2 (5 bases). This CDR3 spans 16 amino acids. Germline lookup yields CDR1 ENHRY and CDR2 SYGVKD. V lost 0 bases, J lost 0 bases, and 9 bases lay in between. CDR3 sequence reads: CAISESGKSSYNEQFF. DNA for the CDR3: TGTGCCATCAGTGAGTCCGGGAAGAGCTCCTACAATGAGCAGTTCTTC.